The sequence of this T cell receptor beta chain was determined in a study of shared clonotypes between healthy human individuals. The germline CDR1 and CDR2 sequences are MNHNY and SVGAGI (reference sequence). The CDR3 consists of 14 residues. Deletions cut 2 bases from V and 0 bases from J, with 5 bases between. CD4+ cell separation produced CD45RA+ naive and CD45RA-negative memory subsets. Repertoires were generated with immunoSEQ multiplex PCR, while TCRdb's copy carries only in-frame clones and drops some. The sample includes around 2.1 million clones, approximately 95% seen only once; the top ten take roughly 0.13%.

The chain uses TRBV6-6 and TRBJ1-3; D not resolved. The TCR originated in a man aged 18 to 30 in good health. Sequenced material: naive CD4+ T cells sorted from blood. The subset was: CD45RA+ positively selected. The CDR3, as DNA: TGTGCCAGCAGTTACAGGGACTCTGGAAACACCATATATTTT. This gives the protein CASSYRDSGNTIYF.